This entry concerns a single T cell receptor (beta chain). Between the trimmed V and J ends, which lost 5 bases and 6 bases, there was a span of 14 bases. The germline V gene has CDR1 SGHTA and CDR2 FQGNSA. The CDR3 is 13 amino acids. Time point described: pre-treatment sample, taken before nivolumab and TIL therapy. Adults with stage 4 NSCLC were enrolled in a phase I trial. The immunoSEQ assay was v3. The assay was immunoSEQ multiplex PCR, and TCRdb's table has in-frame clones only and misses some. The sample contains under 35,000 clones, around two thirds of which appear only once. This sample is part of a study of TIL therapy for anti-PD-1-resistant metastatic lung cancer.

The sequence was collected from a woman aged 30 to 85 with non-small cell lung cancer. The input for sequencing was blood, taken at baseline. This chain uses TRBV7-2 with TRBJ2-7; D is uncertain. CDR3 sequence reads: CASSLIVLSEQYF. The CDR3 region has the DNA TGTGCCAGCAGCCTAATAGTACTGTCCGAGCAGTACTTC.